A selection of T cell receptor beta chains follows, all from one sample in a study of T-cell reconstitution after alpha-beta-depleted transplantation in children. TCRdb recomputed calls from the PCR reads with MiXCR, one row per CDR3 protein. The profile shows hundreds of thousands of distinct CDR3 sequences, around 15% of them singletons. The material was PBMCs, mostly from graft donor cells, obtained 360 days after TCRalphabeta/CD19-depleted stem cell transplant. These receptors were collected from a male patient between 5 and 17 years old who had a stem cell transplant for acute lymphoblastic leukemia, so the T cells may come from the graft donor. Each CDR3 is given with its conserved first and last residue. D genes are given only for firm matches.

TRBD1	TRBV5-1	CASSRTGEEKLFF
-	TRBV29-1	CSVEIELYLRRGTQYF
-	TRBV5-1	CASSALSRQVASYNSPLHF
-	TRBV4-1	CASRPGAYNEQFF
TRBD2	TRBV29-1	CSDSGRNNEQFF
-	TRBV5-1	CASSLAVGGQETQYF
-	TRBV27	CASSLSGQGQNSPLHF
-	TRBV20-1	CSARVPSQGSQPQHF
TRBD2	TRBV7-4	CASSCGLAAKNIQYF
-	TRBV24-1	CATSDLTGSTDTQYF
-	TRBV25-1	CASSEGWGGGYGYTF
TRBD2	TRBV11-2	CASSRRGSGRALVNEQFF
-	TRBV2	CASITDRNTGELFF
TRBD2	TRBV12-3/TRBV12-4	CASSSAGGSTDTQYF
-	TRBV19	CASTRAASSYNEQFF
-	TRBV7-8	CASSLVRSTDTQYF
-	TRBV10-1	CASSESRLPTGEQFF
TRBD2	TRBV11-2	CASSSGLASNEQFF
-	TRBV2	CASSESGPKPGELFF
TRBD1	TRBV12-3/TRBV12-4	CASGPTGAVPRGYTF
-	TRBV12-3/TRBV12-4	CASIPPHPYQYEQYF
TRBD1	TRBV2	CASREKTGISNQPQHF
-	TRBV7-8	CASSLVRVRNAEQFF
-	TRBV7-3	CASSSRPSYNEQFF
TRBD2	TRBV20-1	CSVLAGGIWGEQYF
-	TRBV20-1	CSAKMGGIQYF
TRBD2	TRBV6-5	CASSYLGTSENEQYF
-	TRBV4-1	CASSQVSRSGAYEQYF
TRBD2	TRBV3-1	CASSLTSGRPSSYEQYF
-	TRBV4-1	CASSQGFLNSNQPQHF
TRBD1	TRBV5-5	CASSLGPTGAGYGYTF
-	TRBV15	CATSREGLLYNEQFF
-	TRBV5-1	CASSLVPDTQYF
-	TRBV6-1	CASRPGSHNEQFF
-	TRBV4-1	CASSQDRKTRFKDTQYF
-	TRBV5-1	CASSVQEKYGYTF
-	TRBV9	CASSVGLIPDTQYF
TRBD1	TRBV2	CASSEGQGLETQYF
-	TRBV27	CASSAFSGANVLTF
-	TRBV5-1	CASSWTQGGSSYEQYF
TRBD2	TRBV7-9	CASSLAGTSGYQETQYF
TRBD1	TRBV7-3	CASSSWDSPNEQFF
-	TRBV15	CATSRDWTGDTQYF
-	TRBV18	CASSPLTGRVKDIQYF
TRBD2	TRBV14	CASSPQRQARLAGEDNEQFF
TRBD1	TRBV6-6	CASSYDRVYEQYF
TRBD1	TRBV6-5	CASSYAGTGARLTYNEQFF
TRBD1	TRBV20-1	CSARDHRGRDTEAFF
-	TRBV6-1	CASSEAIRAAYNSPLHF
-	TRBV20-1	CSTRSRTFTSSYNEQFF
TRBD2	TRBV5-4	CASSLRPLAGGPDTQYF
-	TRBV29-1	CSVSSAHEQYF
-	TRBV20-1	CSARDLTGGPYEQYF
-	TRBV6-1	CASRRAGSTDTQYF
-	TRBV18	CASSPMRRLQETQYF
-	TRBV7-9	CASIIVNTQYF
TRBD2	TRBV10-3	CAICPLREGPRKAKNIQYF
-	TRBV5-1	CASSGGRYLSYEQYF
-	TRBV4-1	CASSHGTGEYEQYF
TRBD2	TRBV4-1	CASSLWLAGVIAYEQYF